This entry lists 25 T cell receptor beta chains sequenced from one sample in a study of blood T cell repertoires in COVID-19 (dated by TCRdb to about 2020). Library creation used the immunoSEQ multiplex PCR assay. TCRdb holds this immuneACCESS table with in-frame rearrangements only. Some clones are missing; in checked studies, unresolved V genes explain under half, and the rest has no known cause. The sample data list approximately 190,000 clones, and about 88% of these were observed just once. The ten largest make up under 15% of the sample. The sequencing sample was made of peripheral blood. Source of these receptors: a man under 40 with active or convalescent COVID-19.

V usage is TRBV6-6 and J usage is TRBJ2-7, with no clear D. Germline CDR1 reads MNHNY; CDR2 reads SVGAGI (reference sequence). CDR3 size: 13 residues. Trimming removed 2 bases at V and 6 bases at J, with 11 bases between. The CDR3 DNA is TGTGCCAGCAGTTACAGCCCCTCCCCCGAGCAGTACTTC. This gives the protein CASSYSPSPEQYF.

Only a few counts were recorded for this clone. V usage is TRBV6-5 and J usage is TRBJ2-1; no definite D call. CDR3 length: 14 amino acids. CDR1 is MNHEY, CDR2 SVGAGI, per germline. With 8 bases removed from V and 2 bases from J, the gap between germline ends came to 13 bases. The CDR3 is CASLTTFAYNEQFF. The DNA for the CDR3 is TGTGCCAGCCTTACTACCTTCGCCTACAATGAGCAGTTCTTC.

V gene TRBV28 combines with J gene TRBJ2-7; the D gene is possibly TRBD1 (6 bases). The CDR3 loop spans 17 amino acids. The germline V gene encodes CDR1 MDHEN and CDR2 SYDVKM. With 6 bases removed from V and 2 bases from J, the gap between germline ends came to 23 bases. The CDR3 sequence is CASSLRFLGAKTYEQYV. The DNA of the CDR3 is TGTGCCAGCAGCTTAAGGTTCCTGGGGGCTAAGACCTACGAGCAGTACGTC.

The CDR3 DNA is TGTGCCAGCACTAATGGGGGGGGCTACACCTTC. This encodes CASTNGGGYTF. The J gene is TRBJ1-2, the V gene TRBV6-5; D may be TRBD1 (5 bases). Per the germline V gene, CDR1 is MNHEY and CDR2 is SVGAGI. This CDR3 comprises 11 residues. V was shortened by 7 bases and J by 8 bases, with 11 bases between the two germline ends.

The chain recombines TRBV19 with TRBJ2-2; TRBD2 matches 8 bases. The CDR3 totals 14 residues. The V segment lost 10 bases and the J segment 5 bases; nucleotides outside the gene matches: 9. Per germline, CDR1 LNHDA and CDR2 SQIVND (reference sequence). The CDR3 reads CATPRGGGTGELFF. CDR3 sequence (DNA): TGTGCCACCCCCCGGGGCGGGGGGACCGGGGAGCTGTTTTTT.

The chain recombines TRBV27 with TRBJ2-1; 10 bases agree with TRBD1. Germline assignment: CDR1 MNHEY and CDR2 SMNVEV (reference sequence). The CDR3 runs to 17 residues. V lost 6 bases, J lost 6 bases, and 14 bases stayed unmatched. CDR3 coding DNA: TGTGCCAGCAGCTCGAGGTTCCGGGACAGGGGACTCAATGAGCAGTTCTTC. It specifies CASSSRFRDRGLNEQFF.

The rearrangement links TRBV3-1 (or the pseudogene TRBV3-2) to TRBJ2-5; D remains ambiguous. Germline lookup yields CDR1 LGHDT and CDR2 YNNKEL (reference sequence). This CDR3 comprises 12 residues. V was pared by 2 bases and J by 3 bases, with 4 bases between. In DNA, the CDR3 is TGTGCCAGCAGCCAAAATAAAGAGACCCAGTACTTC. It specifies CASSQNKETQYF.

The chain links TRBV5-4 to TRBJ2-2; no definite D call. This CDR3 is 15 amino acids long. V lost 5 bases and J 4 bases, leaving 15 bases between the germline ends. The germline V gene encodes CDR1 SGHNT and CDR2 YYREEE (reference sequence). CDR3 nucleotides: TGTGCCAGCAGGCCGGCAGGATTCAGCACCGGGGAGCTGTTTTTT. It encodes CASRPAGFSTGELFF.

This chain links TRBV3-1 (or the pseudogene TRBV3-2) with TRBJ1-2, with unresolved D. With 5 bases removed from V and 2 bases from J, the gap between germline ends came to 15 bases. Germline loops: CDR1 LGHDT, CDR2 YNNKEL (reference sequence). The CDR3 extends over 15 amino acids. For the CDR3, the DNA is TGTGCCAGCAGCGGCCTCCCGCCCGTCAACTATGGCTACACCTTC. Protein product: CASSGLPPVNYGYTF.

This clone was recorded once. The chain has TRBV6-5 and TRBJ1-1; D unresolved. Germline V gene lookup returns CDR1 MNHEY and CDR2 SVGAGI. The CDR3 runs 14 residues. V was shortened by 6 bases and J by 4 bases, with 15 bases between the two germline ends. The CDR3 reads CASSLKAQITEAFF. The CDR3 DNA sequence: TGTGCCAGCAGCCTGAAGGCACAGATCACTGAAGCTTTCTTT.

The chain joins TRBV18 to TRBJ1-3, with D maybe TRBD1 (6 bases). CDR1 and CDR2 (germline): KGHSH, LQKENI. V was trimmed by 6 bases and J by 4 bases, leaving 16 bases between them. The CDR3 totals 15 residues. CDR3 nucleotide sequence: TGTGCCAGCTCGCAATCACAGGGAGACGGAAACACCATATATTTT. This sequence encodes CASSQSQGDGNTIYF.

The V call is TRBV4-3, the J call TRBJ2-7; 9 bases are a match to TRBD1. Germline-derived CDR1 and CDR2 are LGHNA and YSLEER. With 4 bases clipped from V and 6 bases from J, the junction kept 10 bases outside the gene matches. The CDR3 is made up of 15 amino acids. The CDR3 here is CASSPGTGRRGEQYF. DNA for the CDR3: TGCGCCAGCAGCCCCGGGACAGGGCGGAGAGGCGAGCAGTACTTC.

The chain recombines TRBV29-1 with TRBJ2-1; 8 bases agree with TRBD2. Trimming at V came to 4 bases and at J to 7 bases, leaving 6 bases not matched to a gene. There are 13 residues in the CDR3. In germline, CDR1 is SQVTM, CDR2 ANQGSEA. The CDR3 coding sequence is TGCAGCGTTGGGGACCGACTAGCGAATGAGCAGTTCTTC. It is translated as CSVGDRLANEQFF.

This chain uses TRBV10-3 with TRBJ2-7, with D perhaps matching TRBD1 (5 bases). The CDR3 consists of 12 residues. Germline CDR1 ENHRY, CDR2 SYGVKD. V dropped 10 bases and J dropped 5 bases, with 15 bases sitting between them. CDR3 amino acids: CATRQNLNEQYF. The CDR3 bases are TGTGCCACCAGACAGAATCTCAACGAGCAGTACTTC.

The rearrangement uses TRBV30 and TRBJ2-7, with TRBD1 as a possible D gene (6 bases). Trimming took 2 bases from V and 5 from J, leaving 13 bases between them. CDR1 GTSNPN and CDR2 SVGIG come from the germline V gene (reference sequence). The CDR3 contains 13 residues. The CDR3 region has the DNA TGTGCCTGGAGTTCAACCGGGACACACGAGCAGTACGTC. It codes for CAWSSTGTHEQYV.

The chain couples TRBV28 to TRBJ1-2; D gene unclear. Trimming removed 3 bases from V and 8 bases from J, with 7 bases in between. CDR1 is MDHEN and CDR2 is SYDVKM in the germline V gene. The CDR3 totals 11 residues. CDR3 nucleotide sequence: TGTGCCAGCAGTTTCACCGGGGGCTACACCTTC. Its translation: CASSFTGGYTF.

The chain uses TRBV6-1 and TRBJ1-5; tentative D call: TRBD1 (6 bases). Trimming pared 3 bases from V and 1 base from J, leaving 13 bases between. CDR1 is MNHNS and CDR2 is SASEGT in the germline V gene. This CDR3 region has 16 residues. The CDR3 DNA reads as TGTGCCAGCAGTGACGTACAGGGAGTAAGCAATCAGCCCCAGCATTTT. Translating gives CASSDVQGVSNQPQHF.

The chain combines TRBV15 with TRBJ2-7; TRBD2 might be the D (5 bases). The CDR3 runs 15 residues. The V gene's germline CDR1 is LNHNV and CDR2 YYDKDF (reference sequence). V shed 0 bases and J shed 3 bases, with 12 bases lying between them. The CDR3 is CATSRETGRDYEQYF. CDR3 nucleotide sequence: TGTGCCACCAGCAGAGAAACGGGCCGGGACTACGAGCAGTACTTC.

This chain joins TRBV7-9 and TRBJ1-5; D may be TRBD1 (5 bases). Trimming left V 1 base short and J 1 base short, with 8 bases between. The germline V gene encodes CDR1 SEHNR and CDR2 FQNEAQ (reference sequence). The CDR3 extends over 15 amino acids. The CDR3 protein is CASSLERGSNQPQHF. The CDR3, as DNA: TGTGCCAGCAGCTTAGAAAGGGGCAGCAATCAGCCCCAGCATTTT.

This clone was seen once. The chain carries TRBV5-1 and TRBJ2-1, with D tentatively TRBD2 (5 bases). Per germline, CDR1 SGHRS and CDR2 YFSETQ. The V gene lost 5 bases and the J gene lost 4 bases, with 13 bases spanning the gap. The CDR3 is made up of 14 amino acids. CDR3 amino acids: CASRSAGLYNEQFF. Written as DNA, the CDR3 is TGCGCCAGCAGGTCGGCGGGTCTTTACAATGAGCAGTTCTTC.

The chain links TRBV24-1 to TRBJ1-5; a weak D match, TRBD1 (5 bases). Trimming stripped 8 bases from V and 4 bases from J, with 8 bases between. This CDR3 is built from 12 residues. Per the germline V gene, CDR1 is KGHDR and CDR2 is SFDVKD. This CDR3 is CATTSGNQPQHF. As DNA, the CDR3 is TGTGCCACCACTTCAGGGAATCAGCCCCAGCATTTT.

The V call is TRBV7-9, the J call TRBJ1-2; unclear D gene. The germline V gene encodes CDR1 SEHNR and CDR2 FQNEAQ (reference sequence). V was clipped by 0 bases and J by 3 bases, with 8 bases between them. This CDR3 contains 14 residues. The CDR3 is CASSLAEEYYGYTF. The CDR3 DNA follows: TGTGCCAGCAGCTTAGCAGAGGAGTACTATGGCTACACCTTC.

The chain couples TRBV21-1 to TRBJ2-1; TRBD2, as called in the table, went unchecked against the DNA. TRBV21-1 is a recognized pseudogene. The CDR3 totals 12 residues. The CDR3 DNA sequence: TGTGCCAGCAGTACCGGCGGCAATGAGCAGTTCTTC. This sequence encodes CASSTGGNEQFF.

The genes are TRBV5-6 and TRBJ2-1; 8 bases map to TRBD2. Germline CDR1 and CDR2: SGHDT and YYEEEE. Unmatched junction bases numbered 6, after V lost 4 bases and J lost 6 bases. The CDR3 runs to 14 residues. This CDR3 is CASSLTGTSNEQFF. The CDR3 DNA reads TGTGCCAGCAGCCTCACCGGGACTAGCAATGAGCAGTTCTTC.

CDR3 DNA sequence: TGTGCCAGCAGCCCCAGACGGACTAGCGGGAGCACAGATACGCAGTATTTT. Translation gives CASSPRRTSGSTDTQYF. V gene TRBV3-1 (or the pseudogene TRBV3-2) combines with J gene TRBJ2-3; 11 nucleotides agree with TRBD2. Trimming took 4 bases from V and 0 from J; bases not matched to a gene: 6. Germline values: CDR1 LGHDT, CDR2 YNNKEL (reference sequence). The CDR3 consists of 17 residues.